This T cell receptor (beta chain) was captured in a study of T cells after yellow fever vaccination. The J segment lost 7 bases and the V segment lost 8 bases, leaving 7 bases of the junction unmatched. Germline V gene data show CDR1 as SQVTM and CDR2 as ANQGSEA. The CDR3 is 12 residues long. TCRdb ran MiXCR on the 5' RACE reads and lists one entry per CDR3 protein. The sample shows some 550,000 distinct CDR3 sequences, approximately 21% of them seen only once. Sequencing was performed on PBMCs, taken 15 days after the yellow fever booster vaccination. The TCR originated in a young man who received the YFV17D yellow fever vaccine. This chain uses TRBV29-1 with TRBJ2-1, with 8 bases lining up with TRBD1. The CDR3 DNA is TGCAGCACAAGACAGGGGCTTAATGAGCAGTTCTTC. Protein sequence: CSTRQGLNEQFF.